This T cell receptor (beta chain) was captured in a study of molecular identifiers for immune sequencing clone quantification (dated by TCRdb to the late 2010s). For the wider study: For a replicate experiment, RNA from roughly 21,000 or 96,000 naive CD8 T cells was divided into five aliquots, of which four were sequenced. CD8 T cells were used in a methods study to benchmark molecular-identifier clustering-based TCR repertoire sequencing (MIDCIRS) and TCR RNA copy counting.

Its CDR3 holds 17 amino acids, cysteine through phenylalanine. Kept here is only the CDR3 DNA, which spans 51 bases and is read in frame from base 1. The trim is 4 bases for V and 5 bases for J, with a gap of 25 bases between the germline ends. As encoded in the germline V gene (reference sequence), CDR1 is DFQATT while CDR2 is SNEGSKA. Libraries were constructed by PCR. The listed sequencing device is Illumina HiSeq 4000. Bulk TCR libraries were made following a previously described method, with the TCR primers given in Table S5. The Qiagen AllPrep DNA/RNA kit was used to purify total RNA. Before analysis, reads from multiple sequencing runs of the same library were pooled. The published analysis was carried out like this. Reads were retained only if the reads had an exact TCR constant sequence, and the retained reads were trimmed to 150 nt and grouped according to their 12-nt molecular barcodes. Reads in each barcode group were sub-clustered using a 15% Levenshtein threshold, and a quality-weighted consensus sequence was built for each RNA molecule. Non-functional sequences were excluded, and lower-count sequences lying one edit away from another sequence were also excluded. On the basis of fitting two negative binomial distributions, barcode sub-clusters with fewer than 20% of the maximum read count were discarded. TCRdb reworked the public reads: Q25 trimming with fastp, MiXCR clone assembly, productive beta chains retained. All rows with the same CDR3 protein become a single entry with the most common DNA and genes. The authors' filters were not applied to this entry. This sample lists about 320,000 distinct CDR3 sequences; roughly 23% were detected once. Roughly 0.86% of the sample is held by the ten biggest clonotypes.

What the work shows at the level of the full study, not this receptor alone: Spiked-in Jurkat TCR RNA (approximately eleven copies' worth), which is not part of the donor repertoire, was contained in the naive libraries. A single cell's worth of spiked-in Jurkat TCR RNA was reported detectable even among 750,000 to 1,000,000 naive CD8 T cells. The sizes of highly expanded clones could end up underestimated when identical TCR molecules share a barcode. Modeling estimated about 2.8 recovered TCR RNA copies per cell, compared with about 10 by digital PCR, which implies about 30% capture efficiency. When barcode sub-clustering was not used, chimeric consensus sequences inflated TCR diversity, with chimeras reaching as high as 47%. In CMV-specific effector cells, over 99% of molecules were held by clones above 20 RNA copies, whereas under 1% of molecules were held by such clones in naive cells.

Libraries of naive CD8 T cells were built from around 20,000 to 990,000 sorted cells, with 10%, 30% or 50% of the purified RNA used. Naive CD8 T cells, defined as CD8+CD4-CCR7+CD45RA+, were FACS-sorted into RLT Plus buffer on a BD FACSAria II. To test detection sensitivity, Jurkat RNA equivalent to about ten TCR copies was spiked into samples of about 19,000-1,100,000 naive CD8 T cells. Enrichment of CD8 T cells was performed with RosetteSep CD8+ T Cell Enrichment Cocktail and Ficoll-Paque, after which ACK red cell lysis was carried out. Concerning this clonotype: Its target antigen remains unknown. The record has no base qualities; no much larger clone is one base away.

The chain is made from TRBV20-1 and TRBJ2-3, with a tentative D gene TRBD1 over 6 matching bases. The sequenced sample consisted of naive CD8+ T cells from blood, with Jurkat cell RNA spiked in. The cell subset or site label on this specimen signifies: FACS-sorted CD8+CD4-CCR7+CD45RA+ naive T cells. The receptor was isolated from a human donor in good health. Some libraries in this study had Jurkat cell RNA spiked in. The DNA sequence is given as TGCAGTGCTACCATAGGATTCATACAGGGAAAGGGAGATACGCAGTATTTT. This translates into CSATIGFIQGKGDTQYF.